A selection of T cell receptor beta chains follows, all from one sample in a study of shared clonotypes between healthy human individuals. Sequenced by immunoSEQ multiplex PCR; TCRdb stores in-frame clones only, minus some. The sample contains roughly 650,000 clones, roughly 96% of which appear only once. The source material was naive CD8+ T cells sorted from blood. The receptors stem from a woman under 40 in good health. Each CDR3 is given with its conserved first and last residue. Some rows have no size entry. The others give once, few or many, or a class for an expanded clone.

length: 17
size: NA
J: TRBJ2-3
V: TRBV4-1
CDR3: CASASRTTGDSTDTQYF

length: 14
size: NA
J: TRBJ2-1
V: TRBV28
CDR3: CAVSLLLGRDEQFF

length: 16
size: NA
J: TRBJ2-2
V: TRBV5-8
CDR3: CASSLEAGQPAGELFF

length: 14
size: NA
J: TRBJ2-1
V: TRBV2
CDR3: CASSDAGNYNEQFF

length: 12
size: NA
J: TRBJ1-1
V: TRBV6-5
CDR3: CASSDTNTEAFF

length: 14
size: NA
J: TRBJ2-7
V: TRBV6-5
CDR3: CASSYKAESYEQYF

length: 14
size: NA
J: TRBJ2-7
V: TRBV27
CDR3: CASRIGGSGYEQYF

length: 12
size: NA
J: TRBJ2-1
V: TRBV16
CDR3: CASSQGGIEQFF

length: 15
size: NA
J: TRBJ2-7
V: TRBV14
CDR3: CASSLGQGPLHEQYF

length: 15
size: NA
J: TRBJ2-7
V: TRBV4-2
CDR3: CASSQDLPAPYEQYF

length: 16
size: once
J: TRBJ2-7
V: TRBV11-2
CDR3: CASRSITGEPSYEQYF

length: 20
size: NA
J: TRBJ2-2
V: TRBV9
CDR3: CASSPQLSSGRGMGTGELFF

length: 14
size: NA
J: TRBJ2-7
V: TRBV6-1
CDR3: CASSDLGDSYEQYF

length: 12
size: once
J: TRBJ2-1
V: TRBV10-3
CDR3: CAIMDSSNEQFF

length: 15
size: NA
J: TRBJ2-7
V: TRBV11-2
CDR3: CASSHPPYGTYEQYF

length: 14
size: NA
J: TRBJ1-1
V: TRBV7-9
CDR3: CASSFGGGATEAFF

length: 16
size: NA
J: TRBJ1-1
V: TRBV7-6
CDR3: CASSLEGAGLNTEAFF

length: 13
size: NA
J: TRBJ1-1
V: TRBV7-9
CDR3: CASSGGEDTEAFF

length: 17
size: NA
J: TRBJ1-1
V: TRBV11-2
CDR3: CASSLDQFTYADTEAFF

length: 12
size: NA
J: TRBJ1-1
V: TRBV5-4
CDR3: CASSLDTAEAFF

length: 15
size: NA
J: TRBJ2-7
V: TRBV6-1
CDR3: CASSEDAQDSYEQYF

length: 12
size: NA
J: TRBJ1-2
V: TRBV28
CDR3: CASRLAGAGYTF

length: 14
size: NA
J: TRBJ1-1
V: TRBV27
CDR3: CASSPNLGGTEAFF

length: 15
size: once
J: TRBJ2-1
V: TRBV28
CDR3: CASSSPTGPNNEQFF

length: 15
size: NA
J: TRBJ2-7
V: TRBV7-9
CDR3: CATTGSEEKGYEQYF

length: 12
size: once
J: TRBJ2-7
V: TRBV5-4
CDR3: CASSFWGSEQYF

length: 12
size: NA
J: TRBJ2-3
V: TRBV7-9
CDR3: CAISTSTDTQYF

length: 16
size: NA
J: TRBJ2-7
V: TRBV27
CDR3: CASSLSHGTVTYEQYF

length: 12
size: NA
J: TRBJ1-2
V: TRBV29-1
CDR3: CSSKGADYGYTF

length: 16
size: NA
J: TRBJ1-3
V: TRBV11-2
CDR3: CASSLAPPGTWNTIYF

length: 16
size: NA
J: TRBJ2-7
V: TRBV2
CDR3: CASHTLADPKPHEQYF

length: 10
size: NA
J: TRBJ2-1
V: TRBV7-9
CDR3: CASTNNEQFF

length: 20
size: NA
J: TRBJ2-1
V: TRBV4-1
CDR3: CASSQESQTKLAGGYNEQFF